Each of the 5 T cell receptor beta chains below was sequenced from the same sample in a study of shared clonotypes between healthy human individuals. TCRdb keeps only in-frame clones here, not all; method: immunoSEQ multiplex PCR. The sample holds millions of clones, 90% to 95% seen once. The sequencing input was naive CD4+ T cells from PBMCs. Stated subset: CD45RA+ positively selected. Every receptor here comes from a man in his late teens or twenties in good health. Some clones in this sample may be carry-over from other donors' samples.

The rearrangement joins TRBV19 to TRBJ1-5; the D is unclear. This CDR3 has 14 residues. The germline V gene encodes CDR1 LNHDA and CDR2 SQIVND (reference sequence). Trimming pared 8 bases from V and 7 bases from J, leaving 18 bases between. The CDR3 reads CASGSARISQPQHF. CDR3 DNA: TGTGCCAGTGGATCGGCCCGAATCTCACAGCCCCAGCATTTT. The whole variable domain, filled in from reference TRBV19 and TRBJ1-5, reads DGGITQSPKYLFRKEGQNVTLSCEQNLNHDAMYWYRQDPGQGLRLIYYSQIVNDFQKGDIAEGYSVSREKKESFPLTVTSAQKNPTAFYLCASGSARISQPQHFGDGTRLSIL.

The chain combines TRBV4-1 with TRBJ1-3; TRBD1 is a possible D gene (6 bases). The CDR3 totals 16 residues. Germline CDR1 reads MGHRA; CDR2 reads YSYEKL. V lost 1 base and J lost 0, with 10 bases in between. The CDR3 region has the DNA TGCGCCAGCAGCCAAGGACAGGTGTTCTCTGGAAACACCATATATTTT. The encoded protein is CASSQGQVFSGNTIYF.

This clone came up once. The chain joins TRBV6-6 to TRBJ2-1; no firm D call. This CDR3 is built from 14 residues. Trimming took 5 bases from V and 3 from J, leaving 11 bases between them. In germline, CDR1 is MNHNY, CDR2 SVGAGI (reference sequence). In DNA form, the CDR3 reads TGTGCCAGCAGTAAGGACCCTTTCTACAATGAGCAGTTCTTC. It translates to CASSKDPFYNEQFF.

This chain connects TRBV9 to TRBJ1-2, with 8 bases aligning to TRBD1. CDR3 length: 15 residues. V dropped 3 bases and J dropped 4; count of bases not matched to a gene: 8. Germline CDR1 is SGDLS and CDR2 is YYNGEE. In nucleotides, the CDR3 is TGTGCCAGCAGCGACGGGGTGGGACAGGTCTATGGCTACACCTTC. Protein: CASSDGVGQVYGYTF.

Comment on this clone: Other DNA sequences in this sample translate to the same CDR3. The chain uses TRBV5-1 and TRBJ1-5, with a possible D match to TRBD1 (5 bases). The CDR3 loop spans 16 amino acids. Trimming left V 0 bases short and J 0 bases short, with 10 bases between. Germline CDR1 and CDR2: SGHRS and YFSETQ. Written as DNA, the CDR3 is TGCGCCAGCAGCTTGGGTACGGGACGTAGCAATCAGCCCCAGCATTTT. It is translated as CASSLGTGRSNQPQHF.